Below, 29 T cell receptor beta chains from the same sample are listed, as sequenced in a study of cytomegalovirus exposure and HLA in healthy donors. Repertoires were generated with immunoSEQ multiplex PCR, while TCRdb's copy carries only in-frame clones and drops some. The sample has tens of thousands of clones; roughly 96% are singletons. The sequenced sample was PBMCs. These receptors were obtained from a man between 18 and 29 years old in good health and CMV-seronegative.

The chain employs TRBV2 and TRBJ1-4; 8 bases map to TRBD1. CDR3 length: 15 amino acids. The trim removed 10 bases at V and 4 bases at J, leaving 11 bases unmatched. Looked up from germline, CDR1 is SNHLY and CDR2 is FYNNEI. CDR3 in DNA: TGTGCCACTCGGACAGGGCCTAGTTATAATGAAAAACTGTTTTTT. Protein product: CATRTGPSYNEKLFF.

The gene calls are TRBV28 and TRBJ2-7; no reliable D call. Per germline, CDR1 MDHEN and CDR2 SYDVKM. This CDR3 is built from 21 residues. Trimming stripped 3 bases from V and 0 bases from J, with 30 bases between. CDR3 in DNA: TGTGCCAGCAGTTTTAAGCTTCACATCCCTATAAAGGCGGCGAGCTCCTACGAGCAGTACTTC. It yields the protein CASSFKLHIPIKAASSYEQYF.

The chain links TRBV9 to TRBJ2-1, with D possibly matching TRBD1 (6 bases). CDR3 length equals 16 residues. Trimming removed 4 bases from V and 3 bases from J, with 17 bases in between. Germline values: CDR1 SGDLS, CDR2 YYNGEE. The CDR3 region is CASSPSGRGYYNEQFF. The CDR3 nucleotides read TGTGCCAGCAGCCCTAGTGGCAGGGGCTACTACAATGAGCAGTTCTTC.

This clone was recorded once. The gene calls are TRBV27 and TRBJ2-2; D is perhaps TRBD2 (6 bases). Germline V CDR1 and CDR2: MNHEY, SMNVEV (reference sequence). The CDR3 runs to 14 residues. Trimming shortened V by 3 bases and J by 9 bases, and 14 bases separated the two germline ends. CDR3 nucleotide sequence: TGTGCCAGCAGTTTGACTAGTAGGGACCGGGAGCTGTTTTTT. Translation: CASSLTSRDRELFF.

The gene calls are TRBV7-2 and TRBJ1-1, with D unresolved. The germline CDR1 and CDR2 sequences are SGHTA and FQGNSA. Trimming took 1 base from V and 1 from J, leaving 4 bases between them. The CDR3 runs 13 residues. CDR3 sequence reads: CASSLVGNTEAFF. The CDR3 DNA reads TGTGCCAGCAGCTTAGTCGGGAACACTGAAGCTTTCTTT.

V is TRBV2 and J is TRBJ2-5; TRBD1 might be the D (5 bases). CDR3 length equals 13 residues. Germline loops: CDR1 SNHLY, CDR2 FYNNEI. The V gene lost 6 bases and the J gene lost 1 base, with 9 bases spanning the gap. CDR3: CASRLGAQETQYF. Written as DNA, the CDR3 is TGTGCCAGCAGGCTAGGGGCCCAAGAGACCCAGTACTTC.

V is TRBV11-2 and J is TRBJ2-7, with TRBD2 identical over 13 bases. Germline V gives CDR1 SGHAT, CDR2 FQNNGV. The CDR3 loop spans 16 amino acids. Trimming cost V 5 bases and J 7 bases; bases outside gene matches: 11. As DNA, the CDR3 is TGTGCCAGCAGCCATTCTAGGACTAGCGGGAGATGGGAGCAGTACTTC. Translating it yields CASSHSRTSGRWEQYF.

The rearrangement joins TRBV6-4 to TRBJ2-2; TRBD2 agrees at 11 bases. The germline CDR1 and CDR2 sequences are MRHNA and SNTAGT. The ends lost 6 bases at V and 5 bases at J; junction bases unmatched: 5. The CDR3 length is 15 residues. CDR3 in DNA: TGTGCCAGCAGCATACTAGCGGGAGCGACCGGGGAGCTGTTTTTT. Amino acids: CASSILAGATGELFF.

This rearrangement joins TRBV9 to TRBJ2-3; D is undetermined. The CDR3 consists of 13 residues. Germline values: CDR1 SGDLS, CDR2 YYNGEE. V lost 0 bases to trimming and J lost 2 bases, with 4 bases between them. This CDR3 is CASSVAITDTQYF. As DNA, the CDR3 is TGTGCCAGCAGCGTAGCCATCACAGATACGCAGTATTTT.

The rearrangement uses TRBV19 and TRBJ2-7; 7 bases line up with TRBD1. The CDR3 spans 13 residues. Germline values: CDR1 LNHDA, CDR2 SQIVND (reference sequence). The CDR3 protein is CASSAGGYYEQYF. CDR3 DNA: TGTGCGTCGAGTGCAGGGGGTTACTACGAGCAGTACTTC. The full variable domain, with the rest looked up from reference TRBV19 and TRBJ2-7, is DGGITQSPKYLFRKEGQNVTLSCEQNLNHDAMYWYRQDPGQGLRLIYYSQIVNDFQKGDIAEGYSVSREKKESFPLTVTSAQKNPTAFYLCASSAGGYYEQYFGPGTRLTVT.

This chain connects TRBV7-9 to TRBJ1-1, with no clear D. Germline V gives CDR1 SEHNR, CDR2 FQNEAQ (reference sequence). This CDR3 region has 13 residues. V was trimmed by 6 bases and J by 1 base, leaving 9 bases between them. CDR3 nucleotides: TGTGCCAGCAGGGCAGGAGGGAACACTGAAGCTTTCTTT. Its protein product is CASRAGGNTEAFF.

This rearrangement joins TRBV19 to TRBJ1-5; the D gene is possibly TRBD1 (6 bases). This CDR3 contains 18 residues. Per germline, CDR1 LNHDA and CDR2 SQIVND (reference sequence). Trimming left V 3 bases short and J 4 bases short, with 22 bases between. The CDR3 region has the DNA TGTGCCAGTAGTATTCGCCCCCCGCGGACAGTTCTAAATCAGCCCCAGCATTTT. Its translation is CASSIRPPRTVLNQPQHF.

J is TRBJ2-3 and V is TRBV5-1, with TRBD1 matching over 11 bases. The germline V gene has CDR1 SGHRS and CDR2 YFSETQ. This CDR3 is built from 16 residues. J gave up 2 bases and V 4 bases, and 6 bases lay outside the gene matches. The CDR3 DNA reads TGCGCCAGCAGCCGGGGACAGGGGGTCTTCACAGATACGCAGTATTTT. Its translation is CASSRGQGVFTDTQYF.

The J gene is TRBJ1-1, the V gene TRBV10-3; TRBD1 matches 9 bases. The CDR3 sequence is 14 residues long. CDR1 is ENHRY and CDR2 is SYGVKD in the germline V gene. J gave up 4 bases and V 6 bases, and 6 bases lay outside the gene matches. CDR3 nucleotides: TGTGCCATCAGGACAGGGGGATTGGGCACTGAAGCTTTCTTT. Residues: CAIRTGGLGTEAFF.

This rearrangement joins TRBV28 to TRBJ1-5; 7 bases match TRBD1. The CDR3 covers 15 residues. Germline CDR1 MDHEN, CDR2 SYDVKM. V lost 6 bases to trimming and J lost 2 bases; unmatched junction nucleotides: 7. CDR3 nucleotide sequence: TGTGCCAGCAGGACAGGGTCAAGGGGCAATCAGCCCCAGCATTTT. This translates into CASRTGSRGNQPQHF.

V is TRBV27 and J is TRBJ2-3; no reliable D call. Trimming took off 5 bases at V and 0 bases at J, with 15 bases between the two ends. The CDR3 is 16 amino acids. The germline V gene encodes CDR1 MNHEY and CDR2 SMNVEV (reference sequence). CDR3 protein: CASSPAWQSSTDTQYF. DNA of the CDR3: TGTGCCAGCAGTCCAGCGTGGCAATCTAGCACAGATACGCAGTATTTT.

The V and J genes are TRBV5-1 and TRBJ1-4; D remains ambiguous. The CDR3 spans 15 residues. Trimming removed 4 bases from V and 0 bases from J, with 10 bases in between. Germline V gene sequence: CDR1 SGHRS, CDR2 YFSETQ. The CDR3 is CASSPSSATNEKLFF. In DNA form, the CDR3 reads TGCGCCAGCAGCCCGTCCTCAGCAACTAATGAAAAACTGTTTTTT.

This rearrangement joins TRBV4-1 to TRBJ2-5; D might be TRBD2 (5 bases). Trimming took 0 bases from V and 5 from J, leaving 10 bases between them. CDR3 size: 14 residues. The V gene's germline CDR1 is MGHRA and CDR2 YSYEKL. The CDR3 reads CASSQDEGLETQYF. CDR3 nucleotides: TGCGCCAGCAGCCAAGATGAGGGTTTGGAGACCCAGTACTTC.

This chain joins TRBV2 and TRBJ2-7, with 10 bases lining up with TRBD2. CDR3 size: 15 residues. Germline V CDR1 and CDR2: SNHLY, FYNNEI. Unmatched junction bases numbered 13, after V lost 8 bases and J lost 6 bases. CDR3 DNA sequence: TGTGCCAGCGATAAAGGACTAGCGGTTACCTCCGAGCAGTACTTC. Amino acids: CASDKGLAVTSEQYF.

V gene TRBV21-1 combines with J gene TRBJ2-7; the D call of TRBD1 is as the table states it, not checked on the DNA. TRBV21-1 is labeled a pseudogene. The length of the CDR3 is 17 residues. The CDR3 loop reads CASITNRRRTGGNEQYF. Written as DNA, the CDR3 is TGTGCCAGTATAACGAACCGGCGGAGGACAGGGGGGAATGAGCAGTACTTC.

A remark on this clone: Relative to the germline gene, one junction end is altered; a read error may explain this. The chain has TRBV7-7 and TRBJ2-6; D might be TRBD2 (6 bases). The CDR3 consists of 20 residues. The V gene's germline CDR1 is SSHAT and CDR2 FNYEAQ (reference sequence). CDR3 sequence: CASSLAPRDPRGSGANVLTF. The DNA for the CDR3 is TGTGCTAGCAGCTTAGCGCCCCGGGATCCCCGGGGGTCTGGGGCCAACGTCCTGACTTTC.

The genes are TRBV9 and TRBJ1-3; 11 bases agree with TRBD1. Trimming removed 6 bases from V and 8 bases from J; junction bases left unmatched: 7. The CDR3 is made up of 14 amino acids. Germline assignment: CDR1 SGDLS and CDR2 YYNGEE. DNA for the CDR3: TGTGCCAGCACCCGTACGGGACAGGGGGACACCATATATTTT. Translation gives CASTRTGQGDTIYF.

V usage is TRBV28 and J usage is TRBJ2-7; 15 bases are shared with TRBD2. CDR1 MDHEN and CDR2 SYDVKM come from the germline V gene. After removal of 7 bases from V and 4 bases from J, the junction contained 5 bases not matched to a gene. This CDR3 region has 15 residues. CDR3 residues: CASTIGLAGGYEQYF. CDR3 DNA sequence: TGTGCCAGCACCATTGGACTAGCGGGAGGGTACGAGCAGTACTTC.

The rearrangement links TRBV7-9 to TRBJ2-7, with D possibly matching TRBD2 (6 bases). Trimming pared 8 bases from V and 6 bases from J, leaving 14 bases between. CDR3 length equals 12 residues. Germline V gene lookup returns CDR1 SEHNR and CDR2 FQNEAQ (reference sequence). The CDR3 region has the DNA TGTGCCAGCGGCAACGGGGAGGCCGAGCAGTACGTC. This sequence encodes CASGNGEAEQYV.

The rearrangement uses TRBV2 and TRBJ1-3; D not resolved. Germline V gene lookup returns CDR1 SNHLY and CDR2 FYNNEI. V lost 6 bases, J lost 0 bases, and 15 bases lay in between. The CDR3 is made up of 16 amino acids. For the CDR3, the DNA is TGTGCCAGCAGGGCGCAATCGGGTCTCTCTGGAAACACCATATATTTT. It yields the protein CASRAQSGLSGNTIYF.

The CDR3 region is CASSPTGGSGNTIYF. The CDR3 bases are TGTGCCAGCAGCCCGACCGGGGGCTCTGGAAACACCATATATTTT. The J gene is TRBJ1-3, the V gene TRBV5-6; the D gene is possibly TRBD1 (5 bases). V was cut by 4 bases and J by 0 bases, with 11 bases left in between. CDR1 and CDR2 (germline): SGHDT, YYEEEE. The CDR3 spans 15 residues. Filled out from reference TRBV5-6 and TRBJ1-3, the complete variable domain reads DAGVTQSPTHLIKTRGQQVTLRCSPKSGHDTVSWYQQALGQGPQFIFQYYEEEERQRGNFPDRFSGHQFPNYSSELNVNALLLGDSALYLCASSPTGGSGNTIYFGEGSWLTVV.

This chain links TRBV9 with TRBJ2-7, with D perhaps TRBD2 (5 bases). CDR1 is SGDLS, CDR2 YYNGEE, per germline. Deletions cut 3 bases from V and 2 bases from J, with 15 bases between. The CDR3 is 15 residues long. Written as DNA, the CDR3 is TGTGCCAGCAGCGCTCCCTACGGGAATACCTACGAGCAGTACTTC. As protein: CASSAPYGNTYEQYF.

Written as DNA, the CDR3 is TGTGCCAGCAGCCAAGCTGGGCTACGCTCCTACGAGCAGTACGTC. Its protein is CASSQAGLRSYEQYV. The genes are TRBV14 and TRBJ2-7, with D unclear. The CDR3 consists of 15 residues. Per germline, CDR1 SGHDN and CDR2 FVKESK. The V end was cut by 1 base, the J end by 0 bases, with 10 bases between.

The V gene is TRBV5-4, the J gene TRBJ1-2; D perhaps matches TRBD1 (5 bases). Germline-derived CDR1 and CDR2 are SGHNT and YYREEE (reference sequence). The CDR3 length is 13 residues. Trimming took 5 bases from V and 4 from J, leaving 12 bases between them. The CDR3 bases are TGTGCCAGCAGTACGGCAGGGATCTATGGCTACACCTTC. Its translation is CASSTAGIYGYTF.